This TCR beta chain originates from a study of T cell responses to AZD1222 COVID-19 vaccine. Broader study findings: The donors showed a predominance of white British ancestry and of females, with possible underestimation of clonal diversity.

Germline V gene data show CDR1 as MNHEY and CDR2 as SMNVEV (reference sequence). This CDR3 is built from 11 residues. The germline V and J ends were trimmed by 3 bases and 4 bases, with 2 bases remaining between them. Data came from immunoSEQ multiplex PCR; TCRdb stores just in-frame clones and leaves some out. The sample yields around 150,000 clones, 80% to 95% seen once. Details on this clone: Its specificity is unknown.

The clonotype comes from an adult in good health. The V call is TRBV27, the J call TRBJ2-3; D gene ambiguous. The starting material was peripheral blood, obtained on day 0 of AZD1222 vaccination. This CDR3 is CASSFSDTQYF. In DNA form, the CDR3 reads TGTGCCAGCAGTTTCTCAGATACGCAGTATTTT.